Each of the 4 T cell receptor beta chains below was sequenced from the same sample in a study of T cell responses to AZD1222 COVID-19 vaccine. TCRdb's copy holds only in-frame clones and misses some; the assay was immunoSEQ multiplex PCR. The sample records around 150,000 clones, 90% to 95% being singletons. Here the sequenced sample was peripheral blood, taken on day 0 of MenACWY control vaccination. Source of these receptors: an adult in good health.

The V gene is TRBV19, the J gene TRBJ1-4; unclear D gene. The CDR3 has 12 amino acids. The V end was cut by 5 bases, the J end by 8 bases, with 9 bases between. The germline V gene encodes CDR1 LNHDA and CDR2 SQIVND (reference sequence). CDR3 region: CASSEGGEKLFF. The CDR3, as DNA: TGTGCCAGTAGTGAAGGAGGCGAAAAACTGTTTTTT.

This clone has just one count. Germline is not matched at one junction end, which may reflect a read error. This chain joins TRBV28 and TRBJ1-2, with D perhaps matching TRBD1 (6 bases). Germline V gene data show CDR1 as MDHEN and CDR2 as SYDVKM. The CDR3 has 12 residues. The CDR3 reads CASSVWTDGYTF. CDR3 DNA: TGTGCCAGCAGTGTATGGACAGATGGCTACACCTTC.

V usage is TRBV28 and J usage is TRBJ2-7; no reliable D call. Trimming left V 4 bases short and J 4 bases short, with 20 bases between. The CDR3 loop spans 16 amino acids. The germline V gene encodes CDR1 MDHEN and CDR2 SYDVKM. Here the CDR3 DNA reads TGTGCCAGCAGTTCCGGCGGATGGGTGGTGGCGTACGAGCAGTACTTC. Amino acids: CASSSGGWVVAYEQYF.

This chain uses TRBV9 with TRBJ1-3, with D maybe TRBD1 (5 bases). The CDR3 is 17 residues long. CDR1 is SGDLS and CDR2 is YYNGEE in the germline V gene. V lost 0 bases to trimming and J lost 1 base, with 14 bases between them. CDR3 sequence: CASSVDPARESGNTIYF. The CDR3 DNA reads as TGTGCCAGCAGCGTAGACCCCGCCAGGGAGTCTGGAAACACCATATATTTT.